This T cell receptor beta chain derives from a study of cytomegalovirus exposure and HLA in healthy donors. PCR amplification relied on 60 Vbeta primers (plus 13 Jbeta primers). Some clones are missing from TCRdb's copy, which holds only in-frame ones; the method was immunoSEQ multiplex PCR. The sample carries roughly 97,000 clones, about three quarters recorded once. CDR1 and CDR2 from the germline V gene are SNHLY and FYNNEI. V was cut by 6 bases and J by 17 bases, with 19 bases left in between. The CDR3 covers 12 residues. The V gene is TRBV2, the J gene TRBJ1-4; D is perhaps TRBD1 (6 bases). This TCR was recovered from a man in his forties in good health and CMV-seronegative. Sequenced: PBMCs. The CDR3 nucleotides read TGTGCCAGCAGAACAATGACAGGCCGTCTTTTTTTT. This translates into CASRTMTGRLFF.